The sequence of this T cell receptor (beta chain) was determined in a study of cytomegalovirus exposure and HLA in healthy donors. The wider study: An earlier analysis identified some 110 million unique TCR beta sequences in 150 million to 200 million T cells. Unique TCRs from HLA-typed donors, 80 million to 100 million of them, were held in an early data release.

This CDR3 is 14 amino acids long. The ends lost 6 bases at V and 0 bases at J; junction bases unmatched: 5. Germline V CDR1 and CDR2: MNHEY, SVGAGI. Regarding the study as a whole: In a later analysis, at a false discovery rate of 0.05, 15,000 to 20,000 TCR beta sequences matched HLA alleles. The study flagged approximately 180 TCR beta chains as cytomegalovirus-associated.

This clone has only one observation. Its antigen remains unknown. Primers included in the PCR were 60 Vbeta and 13 Jbeta primers. Generated by immunoSEQ multiplex PCR, the TCRdb table keeps only in-frame clones and is missing some. The sample shows 140,000 to 150,000 clones, about 80% of them seen only once. Sequenced: PBMCs. The TCR sequence derives from a woman between 18 and 30 years old in good health and CMV-seropositive. V and J are TRBV6-5 and TRBJ2-7, with 7 positions matching TRBD1. The CDR3 reads CASRRQGVSYEQYF. In DNA, the CDR3 is TGTGCCAGCAGGCGACAGGGAGTCTCCTACGAGCAGTACTTC.